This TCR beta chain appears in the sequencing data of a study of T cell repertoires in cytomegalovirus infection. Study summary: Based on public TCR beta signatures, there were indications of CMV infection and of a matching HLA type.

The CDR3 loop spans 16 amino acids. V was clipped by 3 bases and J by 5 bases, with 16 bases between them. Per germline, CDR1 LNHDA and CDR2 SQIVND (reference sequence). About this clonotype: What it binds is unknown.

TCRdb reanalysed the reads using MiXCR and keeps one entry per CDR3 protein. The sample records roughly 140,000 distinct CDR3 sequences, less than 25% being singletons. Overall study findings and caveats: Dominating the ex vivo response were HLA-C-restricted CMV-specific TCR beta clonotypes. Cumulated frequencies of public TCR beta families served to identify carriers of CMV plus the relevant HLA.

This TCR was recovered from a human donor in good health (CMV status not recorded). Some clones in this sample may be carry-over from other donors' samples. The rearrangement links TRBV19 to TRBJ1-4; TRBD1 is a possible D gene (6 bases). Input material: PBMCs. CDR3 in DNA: TGTGCCAGTAGTATCAGCGGACAGATTTTCAATGAAAAACTGTTTTTT. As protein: CASSISGQIFNEKLFF.